Each of the 13 T cell receptor beta chains below was sequenced from the same sample in a study of T cells expressing NK-cell markers. TCRdb reworked the 5' RACE reads into one entry per CDR3 protein, no DNA. The sample's table shows over 350,000 distinct CDR3 sequences. The sequenced sample consisted of blood T cells: a sorted CD56 or NKG2C T cell subset, CD4+ or CD8+ T cells, or bulk PBMC T cells (not recorded which). Receptors originate from a woman between 50 and 59 years old in good health.

This rearrangement joins TRBV12-3 or TRBV12-4 to TRBJ1-2; the D call of TRBD1 rests on TCRdb alone, since no DNA is present to check it. The CDR3 has 12 amino acids. CDR3 amino acids: CASTRGQLGYTF.

The V and J genes are TRBV6-6 and TRBJ2-1; TCRdb selects TRBD2, and the lack of DNA leaves this call unchecked. Germline V CDR1 and CDR2: MNHNY, SVGAGI (reference sequence). The CDR3 totals 16 residues. The CDR3 is CASGGKREESGGEQFF.

This rearrangement joins TRBV29-1 to TRBJ1-2; TCRdb designates TRBD1, a call that cannot be tested without DNA. The CDR3 is made up of 13 amino acids. Germline V gives CDR1 SQVTM, CDR2 ANQGSEA. The CDR3 protein is CSVDGQGAGGYTF.

CDR3 sequence: CAWSAGTSGPGELFF. The chain employs TRBV30 and TRBJ2-2; there is no DNA to check the TCRdb D call of TRBD2. Germline values: CDR1 GTSNPN, CDR2 SVGIG (reference sequence). The CDR3 length is 15 residues.

V usage is TRBV18 and J usage is TRBJ2-1; TCRdb proposes TRBD2, but this gene call is untestable without DNA. The germline V gene encodes CDR1 KGHSH and CDR2 LQKENI. This CDR3 comprises 12 residues. CDR3 amino acids: CASSTSIGEQFF. The entire variable domain, with the rest obtained from reference TRBV18 and TRBJ2-1, is as follows: NAGVMQNPRHLVRRRGQEARLRCSPMKGHSHVYWYRQLPEEGLKFMVYLQKENIIDESGMPKERFSAEFPKEGPSILRIQQVVRGDSAAYFCASSTSIGEQFFGPGTRLTVL.

The rearrangement links TRBV4-2 to TRBJ2-1; the D call of TRBD2 rests on TCRdb alone, since no DNA is present to check it. The germline gives CDR1 LGHNA, CDR2 YNFKEQ. The CDR3 consists of 11 residues. CDR3 amino acids: CATRGVNEQFF.

V and J are TRBV5-1 and TRBJ2-1; as DNA is missing, the TRBD1 call by TCRdb cannot be tested. The CDR3 consists of 16 residues. Germline loops: CDR1 SGHRS, CDR2 YFSETQ. CDR3 loop: CASSSQVGGDYNEQFF.

This chain links TRBV2 with TRBJ2-1; the TCRdb call, TRBD2, lacks DNA for checking. Germline CDR1 reads SNHLY; CDR2 reads FYNNEI. The CDR3 is 17 residues long. The CDR3 sequence is CASSDYKAGVRNNEQFF.

The chain has TRBV12-3 or TRBV12-4 and TRBJ2-3; the TRBD1 assignment by TCRdb is unverifiable without DNA. The CDR3 loop spans 15 amino acids. The CDR3 protein is CASTRGRGQADTQYF.

The rearrangement joins TRBV5-1 to TRBJ2-2; TCRdb names TRBD1, which stays unverified in the absence of DNA. The CDR3 covers 14 residues. Germline CDR1 and CDR2: SGHRS and YFSETQ. Here the CDR3 reads CASSLTGEIGELFF.

The J gene is TRBJ2-3, the V gene TRBV20-1; there is no DNA to check the TCRdb D call of TRBD1. The V gene's germline CDR1 is DFQATT and CDR2 SNEGSKA (reference sequence). The CDR3 sequence is 12 residues long. The CDR3 sequence is CSAKSGADTQYF.

The chain employs TRBV6-6 and TRBJ2-5; TCRdb designates TRBD2, a call that cannot be tested without DNA. There are 14 residues in the CDR3. Germline V gene lookup returns CDR1 MNHNY and CDR2 SVGAGI (reference sequence). The CDR3 region is CATGRRRDGETQYF.

V is TRBV10-3 and J is TRBJ2-5; TCRdb gives TRBD1 as the D gene, but with no DNA this cannot be confirmed. This CDR3 spans 16 amino acids. CDR1 is ENHRY, CDR2 SYGVKD, per germline. The CDR3 sequence: CAISRTTGIIQETQYF.